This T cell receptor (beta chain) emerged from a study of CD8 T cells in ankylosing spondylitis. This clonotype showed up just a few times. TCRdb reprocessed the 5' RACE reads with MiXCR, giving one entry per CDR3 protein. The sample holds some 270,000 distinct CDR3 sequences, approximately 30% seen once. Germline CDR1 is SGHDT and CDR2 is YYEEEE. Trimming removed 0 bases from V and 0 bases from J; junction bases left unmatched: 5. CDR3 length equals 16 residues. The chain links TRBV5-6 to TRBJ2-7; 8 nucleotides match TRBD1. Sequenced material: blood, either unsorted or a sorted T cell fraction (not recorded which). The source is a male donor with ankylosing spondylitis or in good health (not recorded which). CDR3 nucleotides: TGTGCCAGCAGCTTGGTGTCAGGGGGCCGCTCCTACGAGCAGTACTTC. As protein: CASSLVSGGRSYEQYF.